This TCR beta chain was documented in a study of cytomegalovirus exposure and HLA in healthy donors (dated by TCRdb to about 2017). Background for the entire study: According to an earlier analysis of 587 of the donors, roughly 180 million T cells yielded some 120 million unique TCR beta sequences and 276 Gb of sequence data. Around 320 gigabases of sequencing data and 70 million to 100 million unique TCR sequences were included in an early release covering several hundred HLA-typed donors. Among the approximately 400 genotyped donors, roughly 80% belonged to the genetic ancestry cluster associated with self-reported Caucasian donors. The study was designed to test whether signatures of past pathogen exposure could be identified by cataloging public T cell receptors. The study used immunosequencing to profile the T cell repertoires of 600 to 850 subjects and linked those repertoires to cytomegalovirus serostatus. Along with the approximately 600-subject first cohort, a separate validation cohort of 120 different subjects was used. High-throughput TCR immunosequencing, statistical association of individual TCRs with disease status, and machine learning were combined to predict cytomegalovirus infection status. A later analysis re-analyzed previously published TCR beta repertoires from 600 to 850 donors and added high-resolution HLA genotyping to study TCR occurrence patterns. Rather than using new phenotypic data, the later analysis identified candidate immune exposures from TCR beta sequences and from how often those sequences occurred across donors. To decide whether each TCR beta V gene segment behaved as functional or pseudogenic, an earlier analysis of some 570 of the donors relied on high-throughput TCR beta sequencing. Alongside the repertoire data, information on donor age, sex, ethnicity and CMV serostatus was compiled. A later genetic analysis took genome-wide SNP genotypes for about 65% of the 666 donors and used that subset as a discovery cohort. Every discovery cohort repertoire had been produced on one sequencing platform. HLA typing covered class I and class II loci at four-digit resolution. The number of typed donors differed by locus: roughly 620-640 for A, B, C, DRB1 and DQB1; approximately 530 for DQA1; 606 for DPA1; and about 450 for DPB1. Roughly five DR-DQ haplotypes were handled as single units for association and clustering, since linkage in the cohort was strong. Among about 400 genotyped donors of the cohort, an average of approximately 240,000 unique TCR beta nucleotide sequences was sequenced per donor, of which about 20% were non-productive.

CDR1 and CDR2 are read off the germline V gene (reference sequence) as MNHEY and SMNVEV. The trim is 7 bases for V and 12 bases for J, with a gap of 22 bases between the germline ends. From cysteine to phenylalanine, the CDR3 is 14 amino acids long. CDR3 DNA is the only sequence kept; it has 42 bases, read in frame from the first base. In total, over 600 healthy bone marrow donors made up the cohort. All cohort members were sampled while nominally healthy, although unrecorded immune exposures were likely present. The donor tested CMV seropositive and was one of the 289 seropositive cohort members. A peripheral blood sample was collected from each donor, and TCR beta sequencing was performed on peripheral blood mononuclear cells. The Qiagen DNeasy Blood Extraction Kit was used to extract genomic DNA from the blood cell samples. Library generation was performed with the immunoSEQ multiplex PCR assay. For the multiplex PCR, a mixture combining 60 forward primers for TCR Vbeta segments and 13 reverse primers for TCR Jbeta segments was used. The CDR3 region of rearranged TCR beta genes was amplified from genomic DNA with a multiplex PCR assay. The amplified TCR beta libraries were sequenced on the Illumina HiSeq System as 87-base-pair reads. As for the authors' bioinformatics: In a later analysis, roughly 80 million unique TCR beta chains were counted across the approximately 620 repertoires, and approximately 11 million of these chains were shared by at least two donors. Raw reads were error-corrected and collapsed into unique sequences with a nearest-neighbor algorithm that merged closely related sequences to remove PCR and sequencing errors. To assign V, D and J gene segments, CDR3 sequences were aligned to IMGT reference sequences. Each retained sequence needed at least a six-nucleotide match to both a V gene segment and a J gene segment. A rearrangement was called productive if the CDR3 had no stop codons and remained in frame with V and J, and every other rearrangement was called non-productive. CDR3 was defined by IMGT convention, running from the second conserved V-encoded cysteine to the conserved J-encoded phenylalanine. Sequences without an unambiguous match to a single V gene segment were excluded from the earlier analysis of about 600 of the donors. In an earlier analysis of more than 500 of the donors, a V segment was called functional when productive rearrangements were above 56.7%, and segregating when the standard deviation between donors exceeded 5%. To diagnose cytomegalovirus status from the catalog of TCR beta chain sequences, a statistical classification framework was built. In a later analysis, V and J genes were assigned by comparing TCR nucleotide sequences against IMGT/GENE-DB human TR gene sequences. Using the TCRdist pipeline, a later analysis assigned CDR3 sequences along with most-parsimonious VDJ recombination scenarios. A later analysis defined each TCR beta chain by its CDR3 amino acid sequence plus V-gene family, and excluded reads lacking a unique V-gene family. As a way to deal with suspected cross-contamination and a sequencing artifact, a later analysis dropped approximately 590 nucleotide sequences that were highly shared and had low generation probability. In a later analysis, a clonal expansion index was calculated for each public chain from normalized within-repertoire ranks of inferred template counts. In a later analysis, generation probabilities were computed using a VDJ recombination model fitted to out-of-frame rearrangements, and the results were checked against IGoR. A later analysis scored TCR-TCR, TCR-HLA and TCR-CMV co-occurrence with hypergeometric tests, applying a repertoire-size bias correction to TCR pairs. A later analysis estimated false discovery rates by permuting HLA or CMV assignments 20 times. In a later analysis, co-occurring TCRs were grouped with DBSCAN, and TCRdist sequence similarity was added when clustering was performed within HLA-allele-positive subsets. For co-occurrence clustering, repertoires with fewer than 30,000 or more than 120,000 public chains were excluded, along with four to six repertoires with anomalous nucleotide sharing. The table comes from immuneACCESS by way of TCRdb, which keeps in-frame sequences with V and J called. Part of the clones is missing from these tables; in studies checked, under half for an unresolved V gene and the rest for unknown reasons. V and J calls and clone size come straight from that table; D and trimming were deduced from the DNA. The sample yields more than 75,000 clones; around 79% were counted once. In total, the top ten clones hold roughly 14% of the sample.

The paper as a whole reports these results and caveats: Because counts were too low, roughly 16 rarely observed V segments, including chromosome 9 orphons, were left out of the earlier analysis of approximately 580 of the donors. In a later analysis, the rate of TCR association differed among HLA loci, with DRB1 alleles having the most associated TCRs and HLA-C alleles having the fewest. The classifier was reported to diagnose cytomegalovirus status with high specificity and sensitivity in both the original cohort and the validation cohort. Specific HLA alleles were associated with roughly 16,000 TCR beta sequences at a false discovery rate of 0.05 in a later analysis. Because HLA typing was unavailable for some donors at each locus, only the typed subset was used in association tests. According to the authors, the approach could potentially be generalized to other disease states and immunological phenotypes. A later genetic analysis reported fewer N-insertions in productive TCRs among donors in an Asian-associated ancestry cluster than the approximately 670-donor mean. In this cohort, only TCR beta chains were sequenced, and detectable features were limited by the absence of alpha or paired-chain data. In a later analysis, several top co-occurrence clusters were reported to appear linked to parvovirus B19, influenza, CMV and Epstein-Barr virus. Roughly uniform sequencing depth across donors was assumed in presence/absence analyses, although this assumption may not hold. While some public TCRs were present in many individuals, most TCR sequences turned up only very rarely across donors. For the cohort, immune exposure information was limited to CMV serostatus. A further reported finding was that TCR beta sequences accurately predicted the HLA-A and HLA-B alleles for most subjects in the first cohort. Correlated functional status among segregating V segments might be attributable to linkage disequilibrium, but an unknown experimental factor could not be ruled out. Most CMV-associated TCR beta chains appeared to be HLA-restricted in a later analysis, and the HLA associations seemed to be driven largely by CMV exposure. The study listed 150 to 200 TCR beta chains as associated with cytomegalovirus. Three of the identified cytomegalovirus-associated TCR beta chains were confirmed in vitro to be specific for cytomegalovirus antigens. When HLA alleles, especially DR and DQ, strongly co-occurred, TCR associations were difficult to assign to individual alleles. In a later analysis, HLA-associated TCR beta chains were found to be more clonally expanded and to have lower generation probabilities than equally common non-associated chains. Some IMGT-functional V segments, including TRBV6-2 and TRBV6-3, could not be told apart with the 87-base-pair reads, so those segments were excluded. A later genetic analysis associated a missense DCLRE1C variant with V-gene and J-gene trimming of TCR beta chains, and an independent cohort replicated the association. A cluster of highly shared sequence variants was judged likely to represent a technical artifact of the sequencing pipeline. Broadly in line with IMGT annotations, most TCR beta V segments showed up in productive rearrangements about 87% or about 30% of the time in an earlier analysis of 450 to 750 of the donors.

To note about this clone: This clone's antigen is unknown. One base away there is no much larger clone; base qualities are not given.

This TCR came from a woman aged 40 to 50 in good health and CMV-seropositive. The specimen was PBMCs. Here the chain combines TRBV27 and TRBJ2-1; TRBD1 is a possible D gene, resting on 7 matching bases. The DNA is TGTGCCAGCAAGACGGGGGACAGCTTGGGTCGGCAGTTCTTC. The resulting protein is CASKTGDSLGRQFF.